Listed below are T cell receptor beta chains from one sample, sequenced in a study of cytomegalovirus exposure and HLA in healthy donors. The protocol was immunoSEQ multiplex PCR, while the TCRdb copy is restricted to in-frame clones and leaves out a portion. The sample table sets out 200,000 or so clones. The specimen was PBMCs. These receptor sequences come from a boy aged 10-17 years in good health and CMV-seronegative. Both conserved end residues are part of each CDR3. Each record gives: D gene, V gene, CDR3 protein. A D gene is named only where the DNA matches it firmly.

NA	TRBV11-3	CASSSAGNTGELFF
NA	TRBV6-5	CASRPFGEPGELFF
TRBD1	TRBV9	CASSGLTGTGGADTQYF
TRBD2	TRBV2	CASSAGGPNTGELFF
TRBD2	TRBV7-8	CASSSRTSGAMETQYF
TRBD2	TRBV5-4	CASRELAGETYEQYF
TRBD2	TRBV5-4	CASSPRGGTYEQYF
TRBD1	TRBV4-2	CASSQVLFAGQTIYGYTF
TRBD2	TRBV5-6	CASSLNLAGSFF
NA	TRBV7-3	CASSLVPGQNTGELFF
NA	TRBV6-5	CASSHREGEKLFF
NA	TRBV9	CASSVARGGVGEQFF
TRBD2	TRBV30	CAWSATGTSVNEQFF
TRBD1	TRBV9	CASSERSKGGAGGYTF
NA	TRBV15	CATSRDSGNEKLFF
NA	TRBV6-6	CASSSLAIEQYF
NA	TRBV29-1	CSVEVSSYYNEQFF
NA	TRBV5-5	CASSLAGYQPQHF
TRBD2	TRBV30	CAWRGTSGLGAQYF
TRBD1	TRBV2	CASRGTGGLCF
TRBD2	TRBV4-1	CASKASGGVEQFF
TRBD1	TRBV9	CASSSGTGRLYEQYF
NA	TRBV19	CASSPRRGRAFF
TRBD1	TRBV7-9	CASSLRTGGGNTEAFF
TRBD1	TRBV30	CAWSGDRGGHGYTF
NA	TRBV28	CASSTQGLNGYTF
NA	TRBV6-5	CASSPYTGRYEQYF
TRBD1	TRBV6-1	CASSTGTGWTEAFF
TRBD1	TRBV6-5	CASSVDRGLSYEQYF
NA	TRBV7-6	CASSFEASLREAFF
TRBD1	TRBV6-5	CASRYDRGSEQYF
TRBD1	TRBV10-3	CAIGARDREKLFF
TRBD1	TRBV5-1	CASTSLTGGAYYEQYF
NA	TRBV9	CASSPGGSDGEKLFF
TRBD1	TRBV15	CATSVSDRGYEQYF
TRBD1	TRBV6-5	CASSSTGPGGYTF
TRBD1	TRBV28	CASSSSDRANYGYTF
TRBD2	TRBV30	CAWSVSGGDEQFF
NA	TRBV27	CASSLSSGNTGELFF
NA	TRBV5-1	CASSRPSPSSGNTIYF
NA	TRBV2	CASVGLALTGELFF